This TCR beta chain originates from a study of cytomegalovirus exposure and HLA in healthy donors. It was with 60 Vbeta and 13 Jbeta primers that the PCR ran. Repertoires were generated with immunoSEQ multiplex PCR, while TCRdb's copy carries only in-frame clones and drops some. The table has 150,000 or so clones, 65% to 90% seen once; the top ten hold about 6.8%. General study findings and limits: In a later analysis, at a false discovery rate of 0.05, under 20,000 TCR beta sequences were associated with HLA alleles.

The CDR3 loop spans 16 amino acids. Trimming shortened V by 6 bases and J by 0 bases, and 12 bases separated the two germline ends. CDR1 is SNHLY and CDR2 is FYNNEI in the germline V gene. Concerning this clone: Its specificity is not known.

V is TRBV2 and J is TRBJ1-6; no clear D gene. This sequence was found in a man in his fifties in good health and CMV-seropositive. Material for sequencing was PBMCs. The CDR3 reads CASSHETVSYNSPLHF. CDR3 DNA: TGTGCCAGCAGCCATGAAACAGTCTCCTATAATTCACCCCTCCACTTT.